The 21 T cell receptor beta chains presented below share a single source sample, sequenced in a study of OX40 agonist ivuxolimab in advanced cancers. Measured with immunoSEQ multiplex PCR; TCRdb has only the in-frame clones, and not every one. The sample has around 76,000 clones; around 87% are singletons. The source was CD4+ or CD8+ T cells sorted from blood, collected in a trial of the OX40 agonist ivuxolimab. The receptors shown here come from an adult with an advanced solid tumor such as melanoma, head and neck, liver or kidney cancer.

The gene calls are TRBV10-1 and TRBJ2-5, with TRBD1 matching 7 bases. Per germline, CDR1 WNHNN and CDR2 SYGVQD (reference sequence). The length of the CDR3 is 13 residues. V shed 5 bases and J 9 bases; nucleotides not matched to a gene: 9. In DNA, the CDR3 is TGCGCCAGCAGTCCGGACAGGCTAGGGGCCCAGTACTTC. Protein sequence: CASSPDRLGAQYF.

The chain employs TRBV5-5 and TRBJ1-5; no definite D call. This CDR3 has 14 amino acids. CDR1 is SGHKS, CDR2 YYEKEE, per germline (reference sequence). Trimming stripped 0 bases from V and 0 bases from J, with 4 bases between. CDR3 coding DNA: TGTGCCAGCAGCTTGGCCGTTAGCAATCAGCCCCAGCATTTT. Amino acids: CASSLAVSNQPQHF.

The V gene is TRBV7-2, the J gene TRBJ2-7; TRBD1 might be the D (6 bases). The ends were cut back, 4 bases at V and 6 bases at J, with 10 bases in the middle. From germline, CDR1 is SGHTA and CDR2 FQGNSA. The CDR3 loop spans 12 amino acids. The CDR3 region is CASSSSGVEQYF. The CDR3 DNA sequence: TGTGCCAGCAGCTCCTCAGGGGTCGAGCAGTACTTC.

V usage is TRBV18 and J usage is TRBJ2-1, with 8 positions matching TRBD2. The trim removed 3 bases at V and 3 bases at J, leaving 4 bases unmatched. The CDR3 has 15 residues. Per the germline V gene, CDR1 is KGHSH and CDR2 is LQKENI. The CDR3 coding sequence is TGTGCCAGCTCACCTTTACTAGCGGTCTACAATGAGCAGTTCTTC. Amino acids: CASSPLLAVYNEQFF.

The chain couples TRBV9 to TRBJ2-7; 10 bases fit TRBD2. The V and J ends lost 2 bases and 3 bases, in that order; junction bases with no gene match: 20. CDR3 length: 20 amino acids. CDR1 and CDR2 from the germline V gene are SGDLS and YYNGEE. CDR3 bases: TGTGCCAGCAGCGTGGGGCCCCTTGGGGCTAGCGGGAGTCAACGCTACGAGCAGTACTTC. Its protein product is CASSVGPLGASGSQRYEQYF.

The CDR3 nucleotides read TGCGCCAGCAGCTTGGAAGGACAGGGCAAGGGCTACACCTTC. Amino acids: CASSLEGQGKGYTF. V gene TRBV5-1 combines with J gene TRBJ1-2; TRBD1 matches at 8 bases. The CDR3 runs 14 residues. Germline V gene data show CDR1 as SGHRS and CDR2 as YFSETQ. V shed 0 bases and J 8 bases; nucleotides not matched to a gene: 6.

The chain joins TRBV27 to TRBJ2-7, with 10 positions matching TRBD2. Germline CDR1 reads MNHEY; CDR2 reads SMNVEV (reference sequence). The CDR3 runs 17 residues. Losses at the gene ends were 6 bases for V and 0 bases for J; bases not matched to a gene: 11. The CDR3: CASSRTSGSRSSYEQYF. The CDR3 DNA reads TGTGCCAGCAGCCGGACTAGCGGCTCAAGGAGCTCCTACGAGCAGTACTTC.

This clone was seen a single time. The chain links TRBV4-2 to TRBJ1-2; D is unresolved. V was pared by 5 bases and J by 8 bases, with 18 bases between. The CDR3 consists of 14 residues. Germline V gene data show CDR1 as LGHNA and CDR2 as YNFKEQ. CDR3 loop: CASSFGRWEYGYTF. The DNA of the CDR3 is TGTGCCAGCAGCTTTGGGCGCTGGGAGTACGGCTACACCTTC.

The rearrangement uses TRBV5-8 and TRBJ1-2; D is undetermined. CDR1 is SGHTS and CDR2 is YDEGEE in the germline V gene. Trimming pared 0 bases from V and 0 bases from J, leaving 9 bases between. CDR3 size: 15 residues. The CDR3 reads CASSLVGSANYGYTF. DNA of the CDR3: TGTGCCAGCAGCTTGGTAGGTTCAGCTAACTATGGCTACACCTTC.

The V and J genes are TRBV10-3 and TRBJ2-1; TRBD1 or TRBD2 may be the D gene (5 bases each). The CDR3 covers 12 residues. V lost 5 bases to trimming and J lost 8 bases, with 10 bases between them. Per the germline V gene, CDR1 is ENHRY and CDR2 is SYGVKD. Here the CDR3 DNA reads TGTGCCATCAGTCCGAGGGGAGATGAGCAGTTCTTC. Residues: CAISPRGDEQFF.

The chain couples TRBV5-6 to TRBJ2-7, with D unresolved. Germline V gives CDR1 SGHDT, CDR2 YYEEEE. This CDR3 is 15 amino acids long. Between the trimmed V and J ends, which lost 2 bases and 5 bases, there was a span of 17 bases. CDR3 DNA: TGTGCCAGCAGCTTAAACAAGAGGATCCCCAACGAGCAGTACTTC. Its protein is CASSLNKRIPNEQYF.

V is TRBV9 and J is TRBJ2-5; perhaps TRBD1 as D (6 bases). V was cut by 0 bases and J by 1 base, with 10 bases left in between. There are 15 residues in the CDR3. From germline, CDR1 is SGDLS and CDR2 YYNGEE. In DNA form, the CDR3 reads TGTGCCAGCAGCGTAGGGGCAGGGGCCCAAGAGACCCAGTACTTC. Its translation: CASSVGAGAQETQYF. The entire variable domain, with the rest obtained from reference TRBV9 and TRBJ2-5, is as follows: DSGVTQTPKHLITATGQRVTLRCSPRSGDLSVYWYQQSLDQGLQFLIQYYNGEERAKGNILERFSAQQFPDLHSELNLSSLELGDSALYFCASSVGAGAQETQYFGPGTRLLVL.

The CDR3 here is CASTPLVGGYGYTF. CDR3 sequence (DNA): TGTGCCAGCACCCCCCTTGTGGGCGGGTATGGCTACACCTTC. This chain uses TRBV2 with TRBJ1-2; D remains ambiguous. The CDR3 sequence is 14 residues long. V was clipped by 7 bases and J by 5 bases, with 17 bases between them. Germline loops: CDR1 SNHLY, CDR2 FYNNEI. The variable domain in full, completed from reference TRBV2 and TRBJ1-2, reads EPEVTQTPSHQVTQMGQEVILRCVPISNHLYFYWYRQILGQKVEFLVSFYNNEISEKSEIFDDQFSVERPDGSNFTLKIRSTKLEDSAMYFCASTPLVGGYGYTFGSGTRLTVV.

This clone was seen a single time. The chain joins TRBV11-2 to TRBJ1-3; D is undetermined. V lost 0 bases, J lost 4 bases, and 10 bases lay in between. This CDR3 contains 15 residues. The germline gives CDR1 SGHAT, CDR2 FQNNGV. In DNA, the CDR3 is TGTGCCAGCAGCTTAGATGGGCCTCCCGGAAACACCATATATTTT. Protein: CASSLDGPPGNTIYF.

The CDR3 sequence: CASSVGQSTDTQYF. In DNA, the CDR3 is TGTGCCAGCAGCGTAGGACAAAGCACAGATACGCAGTATTTT. The chain is built from TRBV5-4 and TRBJ2-3; possibly TRBD1 for D (5 bases). Trimming pared 4 bases from V and 0 bases from J, leaving 9 bases between. Per the germline V gene, CDR1 is SGHNT and CDR2 is YYREEE (reference sequence). The CDR3 extends over 14 amino acids.

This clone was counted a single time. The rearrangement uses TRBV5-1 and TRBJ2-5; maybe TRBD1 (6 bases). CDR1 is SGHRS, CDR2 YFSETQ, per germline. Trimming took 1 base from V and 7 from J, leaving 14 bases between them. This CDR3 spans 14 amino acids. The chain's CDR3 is CASSLPWTDGTQYF. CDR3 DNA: TGCGCCAGCAGCTTGCCCTGGACAGATGGGACCCAGTACTTC.

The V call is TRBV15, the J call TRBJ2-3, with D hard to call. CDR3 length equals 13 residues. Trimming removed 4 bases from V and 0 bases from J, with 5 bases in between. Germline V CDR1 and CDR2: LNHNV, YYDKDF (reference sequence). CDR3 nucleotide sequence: TGTGCCACCAGCACGCAAAGCACAGATACGCAGTATTTT. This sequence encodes CATSTQSTDTQYF. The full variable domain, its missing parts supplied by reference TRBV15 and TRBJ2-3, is DAMVIQNPRYQVTQFGKPVTLSCSQTLNHNVMYWYQQKSSQAPKLLFHYYDKDFNNEADTPDNFQSRRPNTSFCFLDIRSPGLGDTAMYLCATSTQSTDTQYFGPGTRLTVL.

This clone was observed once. CDR3 protein: CASSLRGAGEKLFF. The DNA of the CDR3 is TGCGCCAGCAGCTTAAGGGGAGCCGGGGAAAAACTGTTTTTT. The chain joins TRBV5-1 to TRBJ1-4; D is perhaps TRBD1 (5 bases). Germline values: CDR1 SGHRS, CDR2 YFSETQ. The CDR3 totals 14 residues. V lost 2 bases and J lost 8, with 13 bases in between. The full variable domain, completed using reference TRBV5-1 and TRBJ1-4, is KAGVTQTPRYLIKTRGQQVTLSCSPISGHRSVSWYQQTPGQGLQFLFEYFSETQRNKGNFPGRFSGRQFSNSRSEMNVSTLELGDSALYLCASSLRGAGEKLFFGSGTQLSVL.

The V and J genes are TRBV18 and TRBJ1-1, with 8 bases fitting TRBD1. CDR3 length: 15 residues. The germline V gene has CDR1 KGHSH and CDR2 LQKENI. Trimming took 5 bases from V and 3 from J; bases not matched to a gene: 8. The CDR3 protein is CASSIRTGTDTEAFF. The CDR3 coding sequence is TGTGCCAGCTCAATCCGGACAGGGACGGACACTGAAGCTTTCTTT.

The DNA of the CDR3 is TGTGCCAGCAGTGAAGGATATTTTTTAACATATGGCTACACCTTC. This encodes CASSEGYFLTYGYTF. The genes are TRBV28 and TRBJ1-2; D not certain. V lost 5 bases and J lost 5, with 18 bases in between. CDR1 MDHEN and CDR2 SYDVKM come from the germline V gene. The CDR3 runs to 15 residues.

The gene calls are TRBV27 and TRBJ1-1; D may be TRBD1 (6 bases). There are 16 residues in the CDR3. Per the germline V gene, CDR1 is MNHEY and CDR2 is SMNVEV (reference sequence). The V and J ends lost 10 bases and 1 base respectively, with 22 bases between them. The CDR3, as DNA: TGTGCCAAGGGGGGGACTGGAGTAGATGGGAACACTGAAGCTTTCTTT. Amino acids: CAKGGTGVDGNTEAFF.